The clone carrying this T cell receptor (beta chain) showed up just a few times. The antigen is not known. Sequencing relied on a cDNA template that was reverse transcribed from extracted RNA. Clones were sequenced by immunoSEQ multiplex PCR, and TCRdb holds only the in-frame ones, with some missing. The table records some 170,000 clones, 67% of them present only once. This entry belongs to a study of CD8+ T cells in alopecia areata. Study as a whole: The drug, oral tofacitinib, was given to treated patients at 5 to 10 mg twice daily. Tofacitinib ran 6 to 18 months, followed by 6 months off drug. General study points: Clonality in lesional scalp, especially alopecia totalis/universalis, exceeded that of normal scalp.

CDR1 and CDR2 from the germline V gene are GTSNPN and SVGIG (reference sequence). Trimming cost V 2 bases and J 0 bases, with 16 bases left between them. This CDR3 spans 16 amino acids. The specimen was CD8+ T cells sorted from blood, collected at week 0. This chain uses TRBV30 with TRBJ1-2; D ambiguous. The clonotype was recovered from a human donor with alopecia areata. CDR3 sequence: CAWSSVGSPANYGYTF. CDR3 in DNA: TGTGCCTGGAGTTCGGTTGGCAGCCCAGCTAACTATGGCTACACCTTC.